This is a list of T cell receptor beta chains from one sample in a study of technical replicates of blood from a handful of donors. Only in-frame clones appear in the TCRdb table, and some are missing; sequencing was by immunoSEQ multiplex PCR. Found here are some 66,000 clones, 98% of them singletons; the top ten hold about 0.16%. Input material: T cells isolated from PBMCs. The receptors were gathered from a human donor in good health. The CDR3 runs from the conserved cysteine through the conserved F or W.

v_call	j_call	cdr3_aa
TRBV5-1	TRBJ2-7	CASSSFQGKAYEQYF
TRBV4-2	TRBJ2-4	CASSQERTAKNIQYF
TRBV7-9	TRBJ2-7	CASSLSWPGEGVEQYF
TRBV2	TRBJ2-7	CASALIVDGYEQYF
TRBV28	TRBJ1-4	CASSFTGSAIEKLFF
TRBV9	TRBJ2-3	CASSVGPPDTQYF
TRBV28	TRBJ2-7	CASSSPAASSYEQYF
TRBV28	TRBJ2-7	CAISDRDLYEQYF
TRBV28	TRBJ1-2	CASSFLGSGDYGYTF
TRBV4-1	TRBJ1-1	CASSQVPGMNTEAFF
TRBV2	TRBJ2-7	CASLLAYEQYF
TRBV7-9	TRBJ2-4	CASSAGLAGGVQYF
TRBV6-5	TRBJ1-3	CASIGSGNTIYF
TRBV10-1	TRBJ2-1	CASSDPGQGLSHNEQFF
TRBV6-1	TRBJ2-7	CASMYYEQYF
TRBV10-3	TRBJ2-3	CAISEPFGQKNTDTQYF
TRBV4-1	TRBJ2-3	CASSQAPLAGVGTDTQYF